Reported below is one T cell receptor beta chain. Its antigen has not been determined. The sample holds no much larger clone one base away, and base qualities are not on file. Within the sample, other DNA sequences also encode this same CDR3. TCRbeta CDR3 regions were amplified from genomic DNA by means of the immunoSEQ Assay, a bias-controlled multiplex PCR. As for the authors' bioinformatics: The number of nucleated cells in each sample was estimated from the amplification of reference gene primers within the assay. To quantify the absolute abundance of each unique TCRbeta CDR3 rearrangement, sequence reads were collapsed and filtered. For each sample, productive Simpson clonality was calculated by taking the square root of Simpson's diversity index across productive rearrangements. TCRdb carries this immuneACCESS record with in-frame sequences only. Its versions omit some clonotypes, under half of them owing to an unresolved V gene in the studies checked, with the rest unexplained. V and J calls plus clone size are reproduced from that table; the DNA served to infer D and trimming. In all, the sample holds about 200,000 clones, and approximately 90% of those were seen once. 5% to 6.5% of the sample belongs to the ten largest clones.

Each collaborating institution followed its own protocols to collect whole blood in K2EDTA tubes. For TCRbeta analysis, collaborators shipped samples as frozen whole blood, isolated PBMCs, or DNA extracted from either of those sample types. The data were taken from a study of blood T cell repertoires in COVID-19 (TCRdb year 2020). Background on the whole study: The collaborator samples originated in the United States, Italy and Spain and spanned the acute and convalescent phases of COVID-19. The material from the prospective study consisted of cDNA or gDNA derived from T cells, B-cell-depleted T cells, or PBMCs. Subjects who had been exposed to COVID-19, were actively infected with it, or had recovered from it provided the deeply sampled blood TCRbeta repertoires that made up the dataset. The repertoires were released in a freely available public database meant as a resource for research on the immune response to SARS-CoV-2. Samples came from the ongoing ImmuneRACE study (first 160 participants) plus 1,254 subjects from 6 global collaborators. The sample metadata nearly always contained a de-identified subject ID, COVID-19 status, age in years and sex. Where available, HLA class I and class II types were obtained from metadata supplied by the sample provider rather than from assay-based typing.

Points the paper makes about the study in general: How much clinical and demographic metadata was included differed by source and by participant, and the metadata was provided uncurated.

Taken from cysteine to phenylalanine, the CDR3 has 15 residues. Solely the CDR3 DNA is kept, with 45 bases framed from the first base. Relative to germline, V is 1 base shorter and J is 1 base shorter, with 8 bases between their ends. CDR1 and CDR2 are drawn from the germline V gene: LGHNT, FRNRAP. Rearrangement joined TRBV12-5 to TRBJ1-3; a tentative D call is TRBD1 (6 bases match). This TCR came from a man in his forties or fifties with active or convalescent COVID-19. The sequencing sample was made of peripheral blood. The CDR3 protein sequence reads: CASGLGGGSGNTIYF. The DNA sequence reads TGTGCTAGTGGTTTGGGAGGGGGTTCTGGAAACACCATATATTTT.